Each of the 24 T cell receptor beta chains below was sequenced from the same sample in a study of cytomegalovirus exposure and HLA in healthy donors. PCR was performed using 60 Vbeta and 13 Jbeta primers. Sequencing used immunoSEQ multiplex PCR; TCRdb keeps in-frame clones, though not all of them. The profile shows around 200,000 clones, about 80% of them singletons. The specimen was PBMCs. The receptors derive from a boy between 10 and 17 years old in good health and CMV-seronegative.

The chain recombines TRBV7-6 with TRBJ2-7; 7 positions match TRBD1. The ends lost 5 bases at V and 3 bases at J; junction bases unmatched: 4. CDR1 and CDR2 (germline): SGHVS, FNYEAQ. The CDR3 consists of 13 residues. This CDR3 is CASSGAGGYEQYF. The CDR3 DNA sequence: TGTGCCAGCAGCGGGGCAGGGGGCTACGAGCAGTACTTC.

The chain has TRBV4-2 and TRBJ1-2; TRBD1 aligns across 7 bases. Losses at the gene ends were 0 bases for V and 5 bases for J; bases not matched to a gene: 12. The CDR3 is 17 amino acids. Germline V gives CDR1 LGHNA, CDR2 YNFKEQ. This CDR3 is CASSQEWRGQGYYGYTF. As DNA, the CDR3 is TGTGCCAGCAGCCAAGAATGGAGGGGGCAGGGCTATTATGGCTACACCTTC.

This chain links TRBV6-5 with TRBJ2-1; 9 bases map to TRBD2. Germline values: CDR1 MNHEY, CDR2 SVGAGI. J was trimmed by 5 bases and V by 2 bases; bases with no gene match: 7. The CDR3 covers 16 residues. The CDR3 DNA reads as TGTGCCAGCAGTTACCTTCCTAGCGGGGACCACAATGAGCAGTTCTTC. It specifies CASSYLPSGDHNEQFF.

The CDR3 DNA reads as TGTGCTAGTGGTTTACCAACAGTATTAGCTTTCTTT. This sequence encodes CASGLPTVLAFF. This chain connects TRBV12-5 to TRBJ1-1; D is undetermined. CDR1 and CDR2 from the germline V gene are LGHNT and FRNRAP. V was shortened by 3 bases and J by 10 bases, with 12 bases between the two germline ends. The CDR3 totals 12 residues.

The count of this clone is one. The V gene is TRBV6-4, the J gene TRBJ2-2; maybe TRBD2 (6 bases). The CDR3 totals 16 residues. V lost 6 bases and J lost 4, with 18 bases in between. CDR1 is MRHNA and CDR2 is SNTAGT in the germline V gene. CDR3 region: CASSPGGGASTGELFF. Here the CDR3 DNA reads TGTGCCAGCAGCCCCGGAGGCGGGGCAAGCACCGGGGAGCTGTTTTTT.

This rearrangement joins TRBV30 to TRBJ1-2; tentative D call: TRBD1 (6 bases). Trimming pared 2 bases from V and 5 bases from J, leaving 12 bases between. This CDR3 is 13 amino acids long. In germline, CDR1 is GTSNPN, CDR2 SVGIG (reference sequence). The CDR3, as DNA: TGTGCCTGGAGTCCGGGACAATATTATGGCTACACCTTC. Its protein is CAWSPGQYYGYTF.

The sample holds one count of this clone. The CDR3: CASSPPTQLAGGPDTQYF. The CDR3 bases are TGTGCCAGCAGCCCCCCCACCCAACTAGCGGGAGGGCCAGATACGCAGTATTTT. V is TRBV11-3 and J is TRBJ2-3, with 13 bases identical to TRBD2. Germline V lookup: CDR1 SGHNT, CDR2 YENEEA. Trimming at V came to 5 bases and at J to 4 bases, leaving 12 bases not matched to a gene. The CDR3 has 18 residues. Full variable domain (missing parts from reference TRBV11-3 and TRBJ2-3): EAGVVQSPRYKIIEKKQPVAFWCNPISGHNTLYWYLQNLGQGPELLIRYENEEAVDDSQLPKDRFSAERLKGVDSTLKIQPAELGDSAVYLCASSPPTQLAGGPDTQYFGPGTRLTVL.

This chain links TRBV6-1 with TRBJ1-2; possible D gene TRBD1, 6 bases. Trimming left V 1 base short and J 5 bases short, with 14 bases between. CDR1 and CDR2 (germline): MNHNS, SASEGT. This CDR3 is 15 amino acids long. The CDR3 region is CASSEEYRTAYGYTF. CDR3 in DNA: TGTGCCAGCAGTGAAGAATATAGGACAGCGTATGGCTACACCTTC.

V and J are TRBV19 and TRBJ2-2; 8 bases match TRBD1. With 4 bases clipped from V and 5 bases from J, the junction kept 3 bases outside the gene matches. Germline-derived CDR1 and CDR2 are LNHDA and SQIVND (reference sequence). CDR3 size: 14 residues. In DNA, the CDR3 is TGTGCCAGTAGTACACACAGGGGGACCGGGGAGCTGTTTTTT. Translation: CASSTHRGTGELFF.

This chain uses TRBV25-1 with TRBJ1-5; no definite D call. With 7 bases removed from V and 5 bases from J, the gap between germline ends came to 9 bases. This CDR3 region has 12 residues. Germline V CDR1 and CDR2: MGHDK, SYGVNS. Written as DNA, the CDR3 is TGTGCCAGCATAAAAGAGGATCAGCCCCAGCATTTT. Its translation: CASIKEDQPQHF.

The chain employs TRBV28 and TRBJ1-1, with unresolved D. The CDR3 has 14 amino acids. The V end was cut by 3 bases, the J end by 0 bases, with 8 bases between. CDR1 and CDR2 (germline): MDHEN, SYDVKM. CDR3 nucleotide sequence: TGTGCCAGCAGTTTTGGAGGGCTGAACACTGAAGCTTTCTTT. This encodes CASSFGGLNTEAFF.

This clone was recorded a few times. The chain combines TRBV5-8 with TRBJ2-1, with 12 bases identical to TRBD2. The germline CDR1 and CDR2 sequences are SGHTS and YDEGEE. This CDR3 contains 15 residues. V trimming: 0 bases; J trimming: 8 bases; junction bases outside the gene matches: 3. The CDR3 reads CASSLASGGAHEQFF. CDR3 DNA sequence: TGTGCCAGCAGCTTGGCTAGCGGGGGGGCCCATGAGCAGTTCTTC.

Regarding this clone: The same CDR3 also results from other DNA sequences found in this sample. J is TRBJ1-5 and V is TRBV6-5; TRBD1 matches at 9 bases. Germline V CDR1 and CDR2: MNHEY, SVGAGI. The CDR3 extends over 15 amino acids. With V trimmed by 5 bases and J by 2 bases, 4 bases remained unmatched. The DNA for the CDR3 is TGTGCCAGCAGTGGCCGACAGGGGGGCAATCAGCCCCAGCATTTT. As protein: CASSGRQGGNQPQHF.

This chain connects TRBV5-5 to TRBJ2-7; D is perhaps TRBD2 (6 bases). Germline CDR1 is SGHKS and CDR2 is YYEKEE (reference sequence). The CDR3 has 14 amino acids. V was trimmed by 1 base and J by 6 bases, leaving 14 bases between them. CDR3 in DNA: TGTGCCAGCAGCTTGTTAGGCCAGGGAGGCGAGCAGTACTTC. It yields the protein CASSLLGQGGEQYF.

With respect to this clone: The same CDR3 can be traced to other DNA sequences in this sample. This chain uses TRBV5-1 with TRBJ1-2; TRBD1 aligns across 7 bases. The germline V gene encodes CDR1 SGHRS and CDR2 YFSETQ. V shed 0 bases, J shed 1 base, and the junction held 0 bases outside the gene matches. The CDR3 spans 14 residues. As DNA, the CDR3 is TGCGCCAGCAGCTTGGGGGACAGTAACTATGGCTACACCTTC. It specifies CASSLGDSNYGYTF.

Points on this clone: The sample has other DNA sequences that encode this CDR3 too. V gene TRBV10-3 combines with J gene TRBJ2-5; 13 positions agree with TRBD2. With 6 bases clipped from V and 5 bases from J, the junction kept 6 bases outside the gene matches. Germline CDR1 and CDR2: ENHRY and SYGVKD. The CDR3 loop spans 15 amino acids. In DNA, the CDR3 is TGTGCCATCAGGAAGACTAGCGGGAGGATTGAGACCCAGTACTTC. This translates into CAIRKTSGRIETQYF.

This clone has a single count. V usage is TRBV7-2 and J usage is TRBJ2-7, with unresolved D. The length of the CDR3 is 15 residues. The V gene's germline CDR1 is SGHTA and CDR2 FQGNSA. V lost 1 base and J lost 1, with 11 bases in between. The CDR3 bases are TGTGCCAGCAGCTTAGACAGTTCCCGATCCTACGAGCAGTACTTC. It yields the protein CASSLDSSRSYEQYF.

The chain employs TRBV15 and TRBJ2-5, with 14 bases matching TRBD2. This CDR3 spans 17 amino acids. Germline loops: CDR1 LNHNV, CDR2 YYDKDF (reference sequence). V gave up 4 bases and J gave up 5 bases; unmatched junction bases: 9. CDR3 loop: CATSKRLAGGFIETQYF. CDR3 sequence (DNA): TGTGCCACCAGCAAACGACTAGCGGGAGGGTTTATTGAGACCCAGTACTTC.

The gene calls are TRBV27 and TRBJ2-5; weak D call: TRBD2 (5 bases). Trimming removed 2 bases from V and 5 bases from J, with 6 bases in between. Germline V lookup: CDR1 MNHEY, CDR2 SMNVEV (reference sequence). This CDR3 has 12 residues. The CDR3 sequence: CASSLTGETQYF. CDR3 DNA: TGTGCCAGCAGTTTAACGGGGGAGACCCAGTACTTC.

The gene calls are TRBV9 and TRBJ1-3; a possible D gene is TRBD1 (5 bases). Per the germline V gene, CDR1 is SGDLS and CDR2 is YYNGEE. The CDR3 covers 16 residues. Trimming cost V 2 bases and J 0 bases, with 12 bases left between them. CDR3 nucleotides: TGTGCCAGCAGCGTTGCCCTCGGGGGCTCTGGAAACACCATATATTTT. Translation gives CASSVALGGSGNTIYF.

The chain employs TRBV5-6 and TRBJ1-2, with D unresolved. This CDR3 is 14 amino acids long. V lost 0 bases to trimming and J lost 0 bases, with 6 bases between them. CDR1 and CDR2 (germline): SGHDT, YYEEEE. CDR3 protein: CASSLDGSNYGYTF. In nucleotides, the CDR3 is TGTGCCAGCAGCTTGGACGGGTCTAACTATGGCTACACCTTC.

The chain joins TRBV6-5 to TRBJ1-2, with 9 positions matching TRBD1. V lost 5 bases to trimming and J lost 7 bases; unmatched junction nucleotides: 8. Germline-derived CDR1 and CDR2 are MNHEY and SVGAGI. The CDR3 loop spans 14 amino acids. DNA of the CDR3: TGTGCCAGCAGTAACCGGGACAGGGAGGGTGGCTACACCTTC. Translating it yields CASSNRDREGGYTF.

The gene calls are TRBV5-1 and TRBJ2-7, with D maybe TRBD2 (6 bases). This CDR3 comprises 18 residues. From germline, CDR1 is SGHRS and CDR2 YFSETQ. V gave up 5 bases and J gave up 3 bases, with 27 bases separating them. In nucleotides, the CDR3 is TGCGCCAGCAGGAAGGGGTATGCGGGGATCGGGGCTGACTACGAGCAGTACTTC. This encodes CASRKGYAGIGADYEQYF.

This clone turned up a few times. The V gene is TRBV6-6, the J gene TRBJ1-1, with D possibly TRBD1 on 5 matching bases. Germline assignment: CDR1 MNHNY and CDR2 SVGAGI (reference sequence). V lost 7 bases and J lost 1, with 16 bases in between. There are 15 residues in the CDR3. The CDR3 DNA follows: TGTGCCAGCATCAACGGCGGGGGGGAGAACACTGAAGCTTTCTTT. Its protein is CASINGGGENTEAFF.